This TCR beta chain was sequenced in a study of shared clonotypes between healthy human individuals (dated by TCRdb to about 2020). As for the study more broadly: The cohort comprised two women and three men aged 18 to 49 years. For each donor, three plates each were used for CD4 naive and CD4 memory, two plates were used for CD8 naive, and one plate was used for CD8 memory. To estimate repertoire size and how much clonotypes are shared between individuals, the study performed deep sequencing of blood TCR repertoires from roughly five healthy adults. To increase sequencing depth and limit assay-specific biases, different laboratories used diverse techniques to prepare libraries and sequence TCR repertoires. Per donor, leukapheresis produced somewhere between about 0.8 and 9 billion PBMCs.

This clone has a single count. Its antigen specificity is not known. No much larger clonotype is one base removed from it; base qualities were not supplied. Healthy HIV-negative adults with no recently reported acute infections or vaccinations were included as donors. All donors were Caucasian adults living in Nashville, Tennessee, USA. Magnetic negative selection was used to enrich CD4+ T cells, after which naive cells were positively selected on CD45RA and the negative fraction became the memory subset. After blood collection by leukapheresis, PBMCs were isolated using Ficoll-Histopaque density gradient centrifugation and then cryopreserved in the vapor phase of liquid nitrogen. Analytical flow cytometry was used to check the purity and quantity of each magnetically sorted T cell population. Each sorted fraction had its genomic DNA isolated and then quantified by UV absorbance on a Nanodrop 2000c.

TCR CDR3 regions were amplified from genomic DNA by multiplex PCR using the deep immunoSEQ assay. Genomic DNA extracted from each cell subset was distributed evenly over all wells of several immunoSEQ 96-well plates, and each plate served as one replicate. Each replicate PCR for sorted subsets received around 200 ng genomic DNA, equal to tens of thousands of T cell genomes. Purified libraries were quantified with a Qubit 3.0 fluorometer, sized on a Bioanalyzer 2100, and re-quantified with the KAPA Library Quantification kit. Every immunoSEQ 96-well plate was sequenced on a separate single-read 150-cycle Illumina NextSeq 550 flow cell. The paper's data handling went like this. Because the immunoSEQ output included only junctional sequences and no quality scores, the filtering could not be the same as the filtering used for full-length reads. Sequences were annotated with PyIR, a Python wrapper for IgBLAST v1.9, and V/J genes and CDR3 were assigned using IMGT germline references. Reads were removed for weak V/J assignments (E-value above 1e-6), missing CDR3, stop codons, out-of-frame junctions, or ambiguous translated residues. A V3J clonotype was defined by an identical inferred V gene, J gene, and CDR3 amino acid sequence. To compute the percentage overlap between repertoires, the number of shared unique clonotypes was divided by the size of the smaller repertoire. RTK rarefaction, the Chao1 estimator, and Recon v2.1 estimates of unobserved clonotypes were used to assess repertoire richness. Generation probabilities for all TCRbeta clonotypes obtained by the gDNA method from a handful of donors were computed using OLGA. TCRdb holds this immuneACCESS table with in-frame rearrangements only. Some clones are missing; in checked studies, unresolved V genes explain under half, and the rest has no known cause. The DNA gave D and trimming, while V, J and clone size come from that table. In all, the sample holds about 300,000 clones, and around two thirds of those were seen once. The top ten hold approximately 10% of the sample.

From the germline V gene, CDR1 is KGHSH and CDR2 is LQKENI. Trimming takes 3 bases from V and 6 bases from J, and the germline ends sit 15 bases apart. The CDR3 runs 14 amino acids, cysteine and phenylalanine included. Kept here is only the CDR3 DNA, which spans 42 bases and is read in frame from base 1. What the work shows at the level of the full study, not this receptor alone: Incomplete sequencing was indicated by rarefaction of sorted-subset datasets, despite the large sequencing depth. Sampling was restricted to blood, and TCR repertoires in tissues likely differ from the TCR repertoires found in blood. The genetic and exposure-history diversity represented was limited by the small number of donors. Sharing across a few donors was observed for approximately 4.6% of naive CD4, under 4% of naive CD8, about 2.3% of memory CD4, and roughly 0.4% of memory CD8 clonotypes. Naive subsets generally had larger estimated clonotype richness than memory subsets. Compared with non-shared clonotypes, the clonotypes found in all four sorted-subset donors had higher generation probabilities. Pairwise subsampling indicated that sequencing depth was expected to affect the degree of clonotype sharing among donors.

The sequence derives from a man aged 25 to 45 in good health. The sequencing input was memory CD4+ T cells sorted from blood. The sample's cell subset or site, from its label and the paper: CD45RA-negative fraction. The receptor chain draws on TRBV18 and TRBJ2-7; the D segment could be TRBD2, given 6 matching bases. The DNA sequence is given as TGTGCCAGCTCACCCGCTAGCGCCAACACCGAGCAGTACTTC. This yields the protein CASSPASANTEQYF.